This T cell receptor (beta chain) was captured in a study of blood T cell repertoires in COVID-19. Study-wide background: The United States, Italy and Spain were the sources of the acute and convalescent COVID-19 samples. PBMCs, B-cell-depleted T cells, or T cells were the source of the cDNA or gDNA that made up the material.

Data came from immunoSEQ multiplex PCR; TCRdb stores just in-frame clones and leaves some out. The table shows roughly 100,000 clones, with around 90% occurring only once. J gave up 0 bases and V 6 bases, and 7 bases lay outside the gene matches. The CDR3 has 16 amino acids. CDR1 is LNHDA and CDR2 is SQIVND in the germline V gene (reference sequence). The TCR comes from a woman aged 50 to 65 with COVID-19, enrolled during active disease. The V gene is TRBV19, the J gene TRBJ2-1; 8 nucleotides line up with TRBD1. The sequenced sample consisted of peripheral blood. This CDR3 reads CASRPSGQGSYNEQFF. The CDR3 DNA follows: TGTGCCAGTAGGCCGTCCGGACAGGGCTCCTACAATGAGCAGTTCTTC.